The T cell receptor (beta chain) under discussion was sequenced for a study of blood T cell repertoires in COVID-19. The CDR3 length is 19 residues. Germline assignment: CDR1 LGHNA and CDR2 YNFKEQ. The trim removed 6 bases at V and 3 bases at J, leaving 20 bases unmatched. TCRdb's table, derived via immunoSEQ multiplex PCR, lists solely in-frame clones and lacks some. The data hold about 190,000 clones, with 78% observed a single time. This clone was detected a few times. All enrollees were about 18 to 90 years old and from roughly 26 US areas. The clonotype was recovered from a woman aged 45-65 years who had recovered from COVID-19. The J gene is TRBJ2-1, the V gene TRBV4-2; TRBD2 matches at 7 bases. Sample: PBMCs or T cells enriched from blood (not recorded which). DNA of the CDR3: TGTGCCAGCAGTATAAAAGCAGGGAGCGGGAAGATCAACTACAATGAGCAGTTCTTC. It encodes CASSIKAGSGKINYNEQFF.